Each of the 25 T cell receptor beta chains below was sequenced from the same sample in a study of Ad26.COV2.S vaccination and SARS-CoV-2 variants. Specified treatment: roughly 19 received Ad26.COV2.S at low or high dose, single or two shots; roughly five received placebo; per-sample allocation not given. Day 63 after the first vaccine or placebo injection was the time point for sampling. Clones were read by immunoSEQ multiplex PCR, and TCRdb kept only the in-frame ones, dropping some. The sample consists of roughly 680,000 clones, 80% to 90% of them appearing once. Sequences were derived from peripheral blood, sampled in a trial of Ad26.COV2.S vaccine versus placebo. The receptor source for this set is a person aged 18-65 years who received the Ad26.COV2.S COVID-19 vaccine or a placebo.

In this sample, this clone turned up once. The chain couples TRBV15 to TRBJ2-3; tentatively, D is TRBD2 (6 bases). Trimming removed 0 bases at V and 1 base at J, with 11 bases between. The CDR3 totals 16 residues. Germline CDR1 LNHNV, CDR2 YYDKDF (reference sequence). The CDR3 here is CATSREAGRGTDTQYF. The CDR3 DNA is TGTGCCACCAGCAGAGAGGCCGGGAGAGGCACAGATACGCAGTATTTT.

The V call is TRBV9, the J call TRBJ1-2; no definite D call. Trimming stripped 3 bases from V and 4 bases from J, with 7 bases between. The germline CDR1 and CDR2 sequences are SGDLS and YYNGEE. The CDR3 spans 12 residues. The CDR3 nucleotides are TGTGCCAGCAGCGGGCAGCCCTATGGCTACACCTTC. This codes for CASSGQPYGYTF.

The CDR3 bases are TGTGCCAGCAGCTTCGCTGGAACCTACGAGCAGTACTTC. Translated: CASSFAGTYEQYF. The rearrangement uses TRBV5-4 and TRBJ2-7, with D unclear. CDR1 and CDR2 from the germline V gene are SGHNT and YYREEE (reference sequence). The CDR3 runs 13 residues. Trimming removed 2 bases at V and 2 bases at J, with 8 bases between.

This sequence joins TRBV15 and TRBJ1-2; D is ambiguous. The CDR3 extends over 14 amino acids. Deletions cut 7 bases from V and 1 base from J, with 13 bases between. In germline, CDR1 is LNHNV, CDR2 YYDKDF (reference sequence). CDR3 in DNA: TGTGCCACCACCACCCCTGGCGGTAACTATGGCTACACCTTC. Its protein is CATTTPGGNYGYTF.

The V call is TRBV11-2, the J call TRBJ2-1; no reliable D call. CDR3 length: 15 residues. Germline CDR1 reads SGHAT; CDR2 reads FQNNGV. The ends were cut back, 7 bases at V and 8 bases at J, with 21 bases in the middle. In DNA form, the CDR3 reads TGTGCCAGCAACGTGGGTCATAGGGTACGGGATGAGCAGTTCTTC. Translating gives CASNVGHRVRDEQFF.

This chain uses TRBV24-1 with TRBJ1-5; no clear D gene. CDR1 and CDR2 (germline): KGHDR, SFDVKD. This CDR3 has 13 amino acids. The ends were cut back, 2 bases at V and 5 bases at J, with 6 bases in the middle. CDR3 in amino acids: CATSDSNYQPQHF. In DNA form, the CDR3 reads TGTGCCACCAGTGATTCAAACTATCAGCCCCAGCATTTT.

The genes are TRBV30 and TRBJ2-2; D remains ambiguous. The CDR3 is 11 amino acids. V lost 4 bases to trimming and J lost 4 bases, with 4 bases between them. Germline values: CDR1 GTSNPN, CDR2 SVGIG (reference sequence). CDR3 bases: TGTGCCTGGAATCCCACCGGGGAGCTGTTTTTT. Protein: CAWNPTGELFF.

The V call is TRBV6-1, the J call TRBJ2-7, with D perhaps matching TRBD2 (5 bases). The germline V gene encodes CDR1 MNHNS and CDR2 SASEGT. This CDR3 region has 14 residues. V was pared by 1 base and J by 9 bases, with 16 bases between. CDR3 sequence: CASSEVHKLAGQYF. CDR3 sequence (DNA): TGTGCCAGCAGTGAAGTGCACAAGCTAGCCGGGCAGTACTTC.

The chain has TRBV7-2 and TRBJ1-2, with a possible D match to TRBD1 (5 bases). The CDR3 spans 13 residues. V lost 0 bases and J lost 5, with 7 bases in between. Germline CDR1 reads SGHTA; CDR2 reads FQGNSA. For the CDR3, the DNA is TGTGCCAGCAGCTTAGCGGGGGGGTATGGCTACACCTTC. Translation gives CASSLAGGYGYTF.

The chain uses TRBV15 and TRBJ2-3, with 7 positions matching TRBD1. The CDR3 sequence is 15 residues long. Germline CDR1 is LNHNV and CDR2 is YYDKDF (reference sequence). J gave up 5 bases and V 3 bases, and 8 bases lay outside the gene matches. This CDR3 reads CATSRRGPSLDTQYF. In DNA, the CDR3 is TGTGCCACCAGCAGGAGGGGGCCTAGCTTAGATACGCAGTATTTT. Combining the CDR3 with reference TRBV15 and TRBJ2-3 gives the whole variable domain DAMVIQNPRYQVTQFGKPVTLSCSQTLNHNVMYWYQQKSSQAPKLLFHYYDKDFNNEADTPDNFQSRRPNTSFCFLDIRSPGLGDTAMYLCATSRRGPSLDTQYFGPGTRLTVL.

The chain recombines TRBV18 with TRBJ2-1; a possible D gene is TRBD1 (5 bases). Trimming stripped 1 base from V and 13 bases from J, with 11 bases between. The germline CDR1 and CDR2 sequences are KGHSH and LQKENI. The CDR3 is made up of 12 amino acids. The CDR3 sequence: CASSPRETDQFF. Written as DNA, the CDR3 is TGTGCCAGCTCACCACGCGAGACAGATCAGTTCTTC.

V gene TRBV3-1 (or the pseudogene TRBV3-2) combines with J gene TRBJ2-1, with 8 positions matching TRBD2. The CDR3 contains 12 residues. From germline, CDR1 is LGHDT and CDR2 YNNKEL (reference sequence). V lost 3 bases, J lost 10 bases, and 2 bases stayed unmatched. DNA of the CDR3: TGTGCCAGCAGCCACTCTAGCGGGGAGCAGTTCTTC. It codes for CASSHSSGEQFF.

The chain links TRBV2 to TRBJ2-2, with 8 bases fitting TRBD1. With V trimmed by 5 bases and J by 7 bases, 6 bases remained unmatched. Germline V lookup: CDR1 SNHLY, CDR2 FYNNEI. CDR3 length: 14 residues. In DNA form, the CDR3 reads TGTGCCAGCAGTAGACAGGGGAGGAACGGGGAGCTGTTTTTT. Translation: CASSRQGRNGELFF.

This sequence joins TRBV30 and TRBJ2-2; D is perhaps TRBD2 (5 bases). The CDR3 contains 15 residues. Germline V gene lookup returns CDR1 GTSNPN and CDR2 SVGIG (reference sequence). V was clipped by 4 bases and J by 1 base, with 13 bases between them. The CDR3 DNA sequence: TGTGCCTGGAAGGAGGCCTCTCGGAACACCGGGGAGCTGTTTTTT. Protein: CAWKEASRNTGELFF.

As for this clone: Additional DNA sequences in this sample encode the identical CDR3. The CDR3 DNA reads TGTGCCAGCAGTGGTACCGGAGGATATGGCTACACCTTC. It codes for CASSGTGGYGYTF. The genes are TRBV2 and TRBJ1-2, with no clear D. Germline assignment: CDR1 SNHLY and CDR2 FYNNEI. V lost 4 bases and J 5 bases, leaving 11 bases between the germline ends. This CDR3 spans 13 amino acids.

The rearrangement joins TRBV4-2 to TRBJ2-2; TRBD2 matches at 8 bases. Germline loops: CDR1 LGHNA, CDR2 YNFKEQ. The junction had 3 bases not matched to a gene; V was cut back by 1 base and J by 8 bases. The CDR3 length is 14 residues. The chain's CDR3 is CASSQAGGQGELFF. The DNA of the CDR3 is TGTGCCAGCAGCCAAGCGGGGGGGCAGGGGGAGCTGTTTTTT.

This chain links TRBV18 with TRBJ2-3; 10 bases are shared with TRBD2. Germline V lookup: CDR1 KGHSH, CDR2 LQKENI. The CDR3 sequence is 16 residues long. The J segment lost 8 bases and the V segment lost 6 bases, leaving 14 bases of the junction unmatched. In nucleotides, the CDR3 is TGTGCCAGCTCCCCCATGAGCGGGGGGGCAGTTGGTACGCAGTATTTT. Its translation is CASSPMSGGAVGTQYF.

The CDR3 region is CASSRLQGVNTEAFF. The DNA for the CDR3 is TGCGCCAGCAGCCGGCTACAGGGAGTGAACACTGAAGCTTTCTTT. The J gene is TRBJ1-1, the V gene TRBV5-1; a possible D gene is TRBD1 (6 bases). Trimming took off 4 bases at V and 0 bases at J, with 13 bases between the two ends. This CDR3 is 15 amino acids long. CDR1 and CDR2 from the germline V gene are SGHRS and YFSETQ.

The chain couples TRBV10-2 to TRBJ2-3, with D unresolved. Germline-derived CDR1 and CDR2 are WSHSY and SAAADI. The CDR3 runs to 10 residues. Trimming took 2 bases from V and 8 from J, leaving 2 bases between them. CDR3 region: CASSEGTQYF. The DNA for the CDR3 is TGCGCCAGCAGTGAGGGTACGCAGTATTTT.

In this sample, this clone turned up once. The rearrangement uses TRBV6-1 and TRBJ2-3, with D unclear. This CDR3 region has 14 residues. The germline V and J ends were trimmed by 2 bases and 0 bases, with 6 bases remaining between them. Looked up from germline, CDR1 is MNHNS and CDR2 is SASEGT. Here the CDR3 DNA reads TGTGCCAGCAGTGAAAGAGGAAGCACAGATACGCAGTATTTT. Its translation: CASSERGSTDTQYF.

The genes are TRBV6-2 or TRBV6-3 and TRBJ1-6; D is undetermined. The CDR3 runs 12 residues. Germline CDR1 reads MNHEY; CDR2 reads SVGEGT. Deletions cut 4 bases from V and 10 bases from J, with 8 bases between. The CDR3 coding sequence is TGTGCCAGCAGTTGGTTTGGCTCACCCCTCCACTTT. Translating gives CASSWFGSPLHF.

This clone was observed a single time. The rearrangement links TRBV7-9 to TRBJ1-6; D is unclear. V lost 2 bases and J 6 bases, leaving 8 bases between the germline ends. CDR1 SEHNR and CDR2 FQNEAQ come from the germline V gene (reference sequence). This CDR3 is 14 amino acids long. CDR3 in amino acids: CASSLTGFNSPLHF. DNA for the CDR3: TGTGCCAGCAGCTTAACGGGGTTTAATTCACCCCTCCACTTT.

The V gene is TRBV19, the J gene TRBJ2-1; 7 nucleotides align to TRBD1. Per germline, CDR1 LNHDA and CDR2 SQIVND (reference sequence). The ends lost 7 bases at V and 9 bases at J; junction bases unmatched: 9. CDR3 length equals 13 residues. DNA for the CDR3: TGTGCCAGTACCGTCGACAGGGCGGCTGAGCAGTTCTTC. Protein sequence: CASTVDRAAEQFF.

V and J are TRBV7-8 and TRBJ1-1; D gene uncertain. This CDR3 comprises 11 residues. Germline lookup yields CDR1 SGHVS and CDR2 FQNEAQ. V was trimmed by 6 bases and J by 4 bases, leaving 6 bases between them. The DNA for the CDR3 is TGTGCCAGCAGTCAGCGCACTGAAGCTTTCTTT. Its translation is CASSQRTEAFF. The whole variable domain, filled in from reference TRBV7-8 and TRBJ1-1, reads GAGVSQSPRYKVAKRGQDVALRCDPISGHVSLFWYQQALGQGPEFLTYFQNEAQLDKSGLPSDRFFAERPEGSVSTLKIQRTQQEDSAVYLCASSQRTEAFFGQGTRLTVV.

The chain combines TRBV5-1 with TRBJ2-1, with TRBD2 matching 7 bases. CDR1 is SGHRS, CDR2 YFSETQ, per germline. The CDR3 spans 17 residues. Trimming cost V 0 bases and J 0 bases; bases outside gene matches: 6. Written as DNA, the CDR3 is TGCGCCAGCAGCTTGGAAGGCGGGAGTTCCTCCTACAATGAGCAGTTCTTC. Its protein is CASSLEGGSSSYNEQFF.